The next 20 T cell receptor beta chains were all read from a single sample in a study of regulatory T cells. The study's findings and limits: Hydrophobic residues at CDR3 positions 6 and 7 were enriched in conventional CD4+ T cells of CD3G-deficient patients.

Antigens for these TCRs are unknown. The PCR used 52 TRBV and 13 TRBJ primers. The method was immunoSEQ multiplex PCR; TCRdb's version includes in-frame clones alone and lacks a portion of them. The sample yields around 17,000 clones, 75% to 85% seen once. Material for sequencing was conventional CD4+ T cells sorted from blood. Source of these receptors: a person in their thirties with CD3G deficiency.

A single count supports this clone. Here the CDR3 DNA reads TGTGCCAGCAGTGTCGACAGGGGTCCCTACGAGCAGTACTTC. Translation gives CASSVDRGPYEQYF. The chain employs TRBV6-1 and TRBJ2-7; TRBD1 matches 8 bases. The V segment lost 4 bases and the J segment 2 bases; nucleotides outside the gene matches: 4. Germline CDR1 and CDR2: MNHNS and SASEGT. The CDR3 has 14 amino acids.

V is TRBV11-3 and J is TRBJ1-1; 8 bases agree with TRBD1. Looked up from germline, CDR1 is SGHNT and CDR2 is YENEEA. The CDR3 is made up of 15 amino acids. J was trimmed by 0 bases and V by 5 bases; bases with no gene match: 5. The CDR3 nucleotides read TGTGCCAGCAGCCTACAGGGGGTCCTGAACACTGAAGCTTTCTTT. Protein sequence: CASSLQGVLNTEAFF.

This clone is labeled medium-sized (0.01 to 0.1%). This sequence joins TRBV30 and TRBJ2-7; 10 nucleotides agree with TRBD2. Germline trimming cut 2 bases from V and 6 bases from J; bases unmatched to any gene: 4. CDR1 is GTSNPN, CDR2 SVGIG, per germline (reference sequence). This CDR3 is built from 13 residues. The CDR3 here is CAWSRLAGSEQYF. Here the CDR3 DNA reads TGTGCCTGGAGTCGACTAGCGGGCAGCGAGCAGTACTTC.

The chain recombines TRBV28 with TRBJ1-2, with a possible D match to TRBD1 (5 bases). Trimming removed 4 bases from V and 8 bases from J, with 14 bases in between. CDR1 and CDR2 (germline): MDHEN, SYDVKM. The CDR3 contains 13 residues. In DNA, the CDR3 is TGTGCCAGCAGTTACGCAGGGATTATGGGCTACACCTTC. This encodes CASSYAGIMGYTF.

The chain employs TRBV7-9 and TRBJ1-1; TRBD1 might be the D (5 bases). The CDR3 totals 14 residues. V dropped 4 bases and J dropped 6 bases, with 15 bases sitting between them. Germline assignment: CDR1 SEHNR and CDR2 FQNEAQ (reference sequence). The CDR3 DNA is TGTGCCAGCAGCTACGGGGGGTCGAGGTCTGAAGCTTTCTTT. The encoded protein is CASSYGGSRSEAFF. Based on the CDR3 plus reference TRBV7-9 and TRBJ1-1, the full variable domain is DTGVSQNPRHKITKRGQNVTFRCDPISEHNRLYWYRQTLGQGPEFLTYFQNEAQLEKSRLLSDRFSAERPKGSFSTLEIQRTEQGDSAMYLCASSYGGSRSEAFFGQGTRLTVV.

The chain uses TRBV11-1 and TRBJ2-6; TRBD1 agrees at 8 bases. In germline, CDR1 is SGHAT, CDR2 FQDESV (reference sequence). With 5 bases clipped from V and 4 bases from J, the junction kept 7 bases outside the gene matches. The CDR3 is 16 amino acids. The CDR3 DNA follows: TGTGCCAGCAGCGTCATCAGGGGGCGCGGGGCCAACGTCCTGACTTTC. Translated, it gives CASSVIRGRGANVLTF.

The chain is built from TRBV28 and TRBJ1-2; D not resolved. CDR1 and CDR2 (germline): MDHEN, SYDVKM. The CDR3 consists of 12 residues. V lost 4 bases and J lost 4, with 7 bases in between. In DNA, the CDR3 is TGTGCCAGCAGTTCCCTCTTCTATGGCTACACCTTC. Protein product: CASSSLFYGYTF.

The genes are TRBV5-1 and TRBJ1-3; no definite D call. CDR1 SGHRS and CDR2 YFSETQ come from the germline V gene. V was cut by 0 bases and J by 3 bases, with 10 bases left in between. The CDR3 extends over 15 amino acids. DNA of the CDR3: TGCGCCAGCAGCTTGGCCGGGTCGGGTGGAAACACCATATATTTT. Its protein is CASSLAGSGGNTIYF. The full variable domain, with the rest looked up from reference TRBV5-1 and TRBJ1-3, is KAGVTQTPRYLIKTRGQQVTLSCSPISGHRSVSWYQQTPGQGLQFLFEYFSETQRNKGNFPGRFSGRQFSNSRSEMNVSTLELGDSALYLCASSLAGSGGNTIYFGEGSWLTVV.

The V call is TRBV5-1, the J call TRBJ1-2; possible D gene TRBD1, 6 bases. CDR1 is SGHRS, CDR2 YFSETQ, per germline. CDR3 size: 15 residues. V was shortened by 5 bases and J by 7 bases, with 21 bases between the two germline ends. In nucleotides, the CDR3 is TGCGCCAGCAGGAAAGACAGGCTAGGAGGAACTGGCTACACCTTC. This gives the protein CASRKDRLGGTGYTF. Full variable domain (remainder filled in from reference TRBV5-1 and TRBJ1-2): KAGVTQTPRYLIKTRGQQVTLSCSPISGHRSVSWYQQTPGQGLQFLFEYFSETQRNKGNFPGRFSGRQFSNSRSEMNVSTLELGDSALYLCASRKDRLGGTGYTFGSGTRLTVV.

The chain uses TRBV5-1 and TRBJ2-5; 7 positions agree with TRBD2. The CDR3 extends over 16 amino acids. CDR1 and CDR2 (germline): SGHRS, YFSETQ. Trimming at V came to 4 bases and at J to 5 bases, leaving 14 bases not matched to a gene. CDR3 region: CASSLGPAGRAETQYF. The CDR3 DNA reads as TGCGCCAGCAGCCTAGGGCCAGCGGGGCGGGCCGAGACCCAGTACTTC.

The chain has TRBV10-3 and TRBJ1-4; unclear D gene. This CDR3 comprises 11 residues. V was trimmed by 10 bases and J by 8 bases, leaving 11 bases between them. The germline V gene encodes CDR1 ENHRY and CDR2 SYGVKD. The CDR3 DNA is TGTGCCACCGGGAATGGCGAAAAACTGTTTTTT. Amino acid sequence: CATGNGEKLFF.

The rearrangement joins TRBV28 to TRBJ2-7; possibly TRBD2 for D (5 bases). From germline, CDR1 is MDHEN and CDR2 SYDVKM. The CDR3 runs to 12 residues. Deletions cut 0 bases from V and 7 bases from J, with 7 bases between. The CDR3 reads CASSLWSGEQYF. DNA for the CDR3: TGTGCCAGCAGTTTATGGTCGGGGGAGCAGTACTTC.

The gene calls are TRBV28 and TRBJ2-1, with TRBD1 matching over 8 bases. CDR3 length: 16 amino acids. Germline V lookup: CDR1 MDHEN, CDR2 SYDVKM. V shed 5 bases, J shed 9 bases, and the junction held 15 bases outside the gene matches. CDR3 residues: CASSRADRVGWGEQFF. The DNA for the CDR3 is TGTGCCAGCAGTCGAGCGGACAGGGTGGGATGGGGTGAGCAGTTCTTC.

This sequence joins TRBV28 and TRBJ1-2; 8 nucleotides line up with TRBD1. Germline CDR1 and CDR2: MDHEN and SYDVKM. After removal of 6 bases from V and 2 bases from J, the junction contained 8 bases not matched to a gene. CDR3 size: 15 residues. The CDR3 here is CASRRQGSKNYGYTF. As DNA, the CDR3 is TGTGCCAGCAGGCGACAGGGGAGTAAGAACTATGGCTACACCTTC.

V and J are TRBV28 and TRBJ2-7; 9 positions agree with TRBD2. After removal of 3 bases from V and 5 bases from J, the junction contained 11 bases not matched to a gene. The CDR3 covers 16 residues. CDR1 MDHEN and CDR2 SYDVKM come from the germline V gene. Written as DNA, the CDR3 is TGTGCCAGCAGTTTCCTGCGGCTAGCGGGACCCAACGAGCAGTACTTC. Translation gives CASSFLRLAGPNEQYF.

The chain couples TRBV6-5 to TRBJ2-7; 11 positions match TRBD1. J lost 6 bases, V lost 7 bases, and 11 bases had no gene match. There are 15 residues in the CDR3. CDR1 MNHEY and CDR2 SVGAGI come from the germline V gene. CDR3 nucleotides: TGTGCCAGCACGAGAAAACCGGGACAGGGGGGCGAGCAGTACTTC. Residues: CASTRKPGQGGEQYF.

Only a few counts were recorded for this clone. The V gene is TRBV6-1, the J gene TRBJ1-2; D is undetermined. The CDR3 is 12 amino acids. Trimming pared 6 bases from V and 2 bases from J, leaving 7 bases between. Germline assignment: CDR1 MNHNS and CDR2 SASEGT. CDR3 protein: CASSAGNYGYTF. As DNA, the CDR3 is TGTGCCAGCAGCGCAGGAAACTATGGCTACACCTTC.

This chain links TRBV21-1 with TRBJ1-2. TRBV21-1 is reported as a pseudogene. The CDR3 has 17 amino acids. In nucleotides, the CDR3 is TGTGCCAGCAGCAAAAGAGGACTGTCCGGGCCGAGTAATGGCTACACCTTC. It yields the protein CASSKRGLSGPSNGYTF.

This rearrangement joins TRBV7-2 to TRBJ2-1; 11 bases fit TRBD2. Trimming took 1 base from V and 10 from J; bases not matched to a gene: 9. The germline CDR1 and CDR2 sequences are SGHTA and FQGNSA. The CDR3 sequence is 16 residues long. The CDR3: CASSLVGLAGGKEQFF. CDR3 bases: TGTGCCAGCAGCTTAGTCGGGCTAGCGGGAGGAAAGGAGCAGTTCTTC.

The CDR3 protein is CAASTSNTEAFF. CDR3 coding DNA: TGTGCCGCAAGCACCTCCAACACTGAAGCTTTCTTT. The V gene is TRBV7-9, the J gene TRBJ1-1; D is uncertain. The V gene lost 11 bases and the J gene lost 2 bases, with 12 bases spanning the gap. The CDR3 loop spans 12 amino acids. Germline-derived CDR1 and CDR2 are SEHNR and FQNEAQ (reference sequence).